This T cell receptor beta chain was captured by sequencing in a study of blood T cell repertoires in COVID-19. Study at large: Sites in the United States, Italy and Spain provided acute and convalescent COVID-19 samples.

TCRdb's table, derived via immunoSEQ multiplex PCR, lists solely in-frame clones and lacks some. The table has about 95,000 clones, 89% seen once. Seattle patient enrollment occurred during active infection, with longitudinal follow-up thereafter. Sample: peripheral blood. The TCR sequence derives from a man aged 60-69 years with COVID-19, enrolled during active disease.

The CDR3 DNA is TGCGCCAGCAGCCAGGGGGACTCTGGAAACACCATATATTTT. Its translation: CASSQGDSGNTIYF. The chain couples TRBV5-1 to TRBJ1-3, with 7 bases identical to TRBD1. Losses at the gene ends were 4 bases for V and 0 bases for J; bases not matched to a gene: 1. This CDR3 region has 14 residues. Germline V CDR1 and CDR2: SGHRS, YFSETQ. Using reference TRBV5-1 and TRBJ1-3 for the parts outside the CDR3, the full variable domain is KAGVTQTPRYLIKTRGQQVTLSCSPISGHRSVSWYQQTPGQGLQFLFEYFSETQRNKGNFPGRFSGRQFSNSRSEMNVSTLELGDSALYLCASSQGDSGNTIYFGEGSWLTVV.